This note documents a single TCR beta chain sequence. Which antigen it targets is not known. No base-level quality is on record; no much larger clone is a single base apart. The CDR3, cysteine through phenylalanine, is 18 amino acids long. Of the read, only the CDR3 DNA is kept; its 54 bases are in frame from base 1. V trim: 2 bases; J trim: 5 bases; unmatched bases: 17. In the germline V gene, CDR1 corresponds to MGHDK and CDR2 to SYGVNS. TCRbeta CDR3 regions were amplified from genomic DNA using the immunoSEQ Assay, a bias-controlled multiplex PCR. The study's own analysis went as follows. Within the assay, amplification of reference gene primers was used to estimate how many nucleated cells each sample contained. To quantify the absolute abundance of each unique TCRbeta CDR3 rearrangement, sequence reads were collapsed and filtered. For each sample, productive Simpson clonality was calculated by taking the square root of Simpson's diversity index across productive rearrangements. This is the immuneACCESS table as TCRdb keeps it, with only in-frame sequences that have V and J called. A part of the clones is gone; compared with another copy, unresolved V genes explain less than half, and the rest is unexplained. V, J and clone size are those of that table, while D and trimming were read from the DNA. For this sample the table gives tens of thousands of clones, of which approximately 90% were detected only once. About 3.4% of the sample is held by the ten biggest clonotypes.

These data come from a study of blood T cell repertoires in COVID-19 (dated by TCRdb to 2018 to 2021). At the level of the whole study: Samples covering the acute and convalescent phases of COVID-19 were provided by collaborators in the United States, Italy and Spain. The material from the prospective study consisted of cDNA or gDNA derived from T cells, B-cell-depleted T cells, or PBMCs. The dataset comprised deeply sampled blood TCRbeta repertoires from subjects exposed to, actively infected with, or recovered from COVID-19. The repertoires were made available in a free public database intended to serve as a resource for research on the immune response to SARS-CoV-2. The samples were drawn from two sources: the first 160 participants of the ongoing ImmuneRACE study, and 1,000 to 1,500 subjects contributed by 6 global collaborators. The sample metadata nearly always contained a de-identified subject ID, COVID-19 status, age in years and sex. Where available, HLA class I and class II types were obtained from metadata supplied by the sample provider rather than from assay-based typing.

Each collaborating institution followed its own protocols to collect whole blood in K2EDTA tubes. For TCRbeta analysis, collaborator samples were shipped as frozen whole blood, as isolated PBMCs, or as DNA extracted from either sample type. What the work shows at the level of the full study, not this receptor alone: The amount of clinical and demographic metadata varied by source and participant and was provided uncurated.

The chain is assembled from TRBV25-1 and TRBJ1-2; 7 central nucleotides agree with TRBD1. This clonotype originated in a man aged 45-60 years with acute or convalescent COVID-19. The specimen was peripheral blood. The nucleotide sequence reads TGTGCCAGCAGTGAAGGACCCCCCTCGGCCGGGGGACAGTATGGCTACACCTTC. It encodes CASSEGPPSAGGQYGYTF.